The 32 T cell receptor beta chains below all came from one sample that was sequenced in a study of blood T cells in healthy people across ages. Then a second PCR, running about 7 to 11 cycles, was carried out with a sample-barcoded 5' primer and a J-beta primer mix. TCRdb processed the 5' RACE reads anew with MiXCR; each CDR3 protein has one entry. The sample has 850,000 or so distinct CDR3 sequences; 29% are singletons. The sequenced sample was blood. The receptors were gathered from a woman of 80 years or more in good health.

The chain joins TRBV20-1 to TRBJ2-7, with 12 bases aligning to TRBD2. This CDR3 has 15 amino acids. Germline values: CDR1 DFQATT, CDR2 SNEGSKA (reference sequence). With V trimmed by 6 bases and J by 6 bases, 12 bases remained unmatched. The CDR3 DNA reads as TGCAGTGCGAAACTAGCGGGAGGAATCTTCGGCGAGCAGTACTTC. This gives the protein CSAKLAGGIFGEQYF.

In its sample, this clonotype was seen many times. The genes are TRBV5-1 and TRBJ2-1, with a weak D call TRBD2 (7 bases). CDR3 size: 16 residues. The V end was cut by 0 bases, the J end by 4 bases, with 14 bases between. Per germline, CDR1 SGHRS and CDR2 YFSETQ. In DNA form, the CDR3 reads TGCGCCAGCAGCTTGGTAGCGGGCCAGGGGTACAATGAGCAGTTCTTC. Its protein product is CASSLVAGQGYNEQFF.

V and J are TRBV30 and TRBJ2-2, with 10 bases that match TRBD2. This CDR3 has 17 residues. V shed 3 bases and J 1 base; nucleotides not matched to a gene: 8. Germline V gives CDR1 GTSNPN, CDR2 SVGIG (reference sequence). The CDR3 DNA reads TGTGCCTGGAGCGTCGGTAGGACTAGCGGGAACACCGGGGAGCTGTTTTTT. It encodes CAWSVGRTSGNTGELFF.

This clonotype was counted at least ten times. The J gene is TRBJ1-2, the V gene TRBV10-3, with no clear D. Deletions cut 0 bases from V and 0 bases from J, with 11 bases between. This CDR3 is built from 16 residues. Germline V gene sequence: CDR1 ENHRY, CDR2 SYGVKD. CDR3 coding DNA: TGTGCCATCAGTGAGTCAGGAGGGCCCGCTAACTATGGCTACACCTTC. Translating it yields CAISESGGPANYGYTF.

The chain recombines TRBV7-2 with TRBJ1-1; D remains ambiguous. CDR1 is SGHTA and CDR2 is FQGNSA in the germline V gene. This CDR3 has 17 residues. Trimming removed 1 base at V and 6 bases at J, with 21 bases between. The CDR3 reads CASSLDGSWNTFAEAFF. DNA for the CDR3: TGTGCCAGCAGCTTAGACGGGTCATGGAACACTTTTGCTGAAGCTTTCTTT. Full variable domain (outside the CDR3, taken from reference TRBV7-2 and TRBJ1-1): GAGVSQSPSNKVTEKGKDVELRCDPISGHTALYWYRQSLGQGLEFLIYFQGNSAPDKSGLPSDRFSAERTGGSVSTLTIQRTQQEDSAVYLCASSLDGSWNTFAEAFFGQGTRLTVV.

The J gene is TRBJ1-4, the V gene TRBV5-1; weak D call: TRBD1 (5 bases). Trimming took 4 bases from V and 0 from J, leaving 19 bases between them. The germline gives CDR1 SGHRS, CDR2 YFSETQ. The CDR3 is made up of 18 amino acids. CDR3 sequence: CASSGRGFSTATNEKLFF. CDR3 sequence (DNA): TGCGCCAGCAGCGGAAGGGGATTTTCGACGGCAACTAATGAAAAACTGTTTTTT. Filled out from reference TRBV5-1 and TRBJ1-4, the complete variable domain reads KAGVTQTPRYLIKTRGQQVTLSCSPISGHRSVSWYQQTPGQGLQFLFEYFSETQRNKGNFPGRFSGRQFSNSRSEMNVSTLELGDSALYLCASSGRGFSTATNEKLFFGSGTQLSVL.

The chain uses TRBV6-5 and TRBJ1-1, with 8 bases aligning to TRBD1. The CDR3 covers 13 residues. The germline CDR1 and CDR2 sequences are MNHEY and SVGAGI. Germline trimming cut 7 bases from V and 10 bases from J; bases unmatched to any gene: 11. The CDR3: CASTDRARGRAFF. The CDR3 bases are TGTGCCAGCACTGACCGAGCCAGGGGGCGAGCTTTCTTT.

This clonotype was recorded many times. CDR3 in amino acids: CASADSNSNQPQHF. The CDR3 DNA is TGTGCCAGCGCGGACAGCAATAGCAATCAGCCCCAGCATTTT. The gene calls are TRBV12-3 or TRBV12-4 and TRBJ1-5, with a possible D match to TRBD1 (6 bases). The CDR3 loop spans 14 amino acids. Deletions cut 8 bases from V and 0 bases from J, with 11 bases between.

CDR3 sequence: CASRHRERGVGNNEQFF. CDR3 nucleotide sequence: TGTGCCAGCAGGCACCGGGAGCGGGGTGTGGGTAACAATGAGCAGTTCTTC. The chain links TRBV27 to TRBJ2-1, with 7 bases identical to TRBD2. Trimming cost V 6 bases and J 5 bases; bases outside gene matches: 16. Germline V gives CDR1 MNHEY, CDR2 SMNVEV (reference sequence). This CDR3 has 17 amino acids.

This clonotype was found many times. This chain joins TRBV29-1 and TRBJ2-3; 12 bases are a match to TRBD2. From germline, CDR1 is SQVTM and CDR2 ANQGSEA. This CDR3 has 15 residues. V trimming: 5 bases; J trimming: 2 bases; junction bases outside the gene matches: 5. CDR3 protein: CSVRTSGATTDTQYF. The CDR3 nucleotides read TGCAGCGTTAGGACTAGCGGGGCGACCACAGATACGCAGTATTTT.

A note on this clonotype: A much larger clone lies one base from this, so it may be a read error. The rearrangement uses TRBV7-6 and TRBJ2-1; D is unclear. This CDR3 has 17 amino acids. CDR1 and CDR2 (germline): SGHVS, FNYEAQ. CDR3 amino acids: CACSLRAMRLSYNEQFF. The CDR3 DNA reads as TGTGCCTGCAGCCTAAGGGCCATGAGACTCTCCTACAATGAGCAGTTCTTC.

The table lists this clonotype with a few counts. This chain connects TRBV12-3 or TRBV12-4 to TRBJ2-2, with D unclear. This CDR3 comprises 16 residues. V was clipped by 3 bases and J by 6 bases, with 17 bases between them. CDR3 nucleotides: TGTGCCAGCAGTTTTCAGTTGGCATGGCATGCCGGGGAGCTGTTTTTT. It translates to CASSFQLAWHAGELFF.

Concerning this clonotype: The junction shows a germline mismatch at one end, possibly a read error. V is TRBV12-3 or TRBV12-4 and J is TRBJ1-2, with 12 bases matching TRBD1. This CDR3 spans 14 amino acids. The CDR3 here is CTSGFGDRGLGYTF. The CDR3 nucleotides are TGTACCAGCGGTTTCGGGGACAGGGGGCTCGGCTACACCTTC.

V and J are TRBV6-2 or TRBV6-3 and TRBJ1-1; tentatively, D is TRBD1 (6 bases). The CDR3 is 16 residues long. Germline V gene data show CDR1 as MNHEY and CDR2 as SVGEGT. Trimming took 2 bases from V and 0 from J, leaving 13 bases between them. CDR3 coding DNA: TGTGCCAGCAGTTACACGAGGGGGGCGGTGAACACTGAAGCTTTCTTT. Its protein is CASSYTRGAVNTEAFF.

The rearrangement links TRBV20-1 to TRBJ2-1; 11 bases are shared with TRBD2. CDR3 length equals 16 residues. Per the germline V gene, CDR1 is DFQATT and CDR2 is SNEGSKA (reference sequence). V gave up 1 base and J gave up 6 bases; unmatched junction bases: 8. This CDR3 reads CSARGLAGGAGNEQFF. In DNA form, the CDR3 reads TGCAGTGCTAGAGGGCTAGCGGGGGGTGCCGGCAATGAGCAGTTCTTC.

This clonotype was found many times. Here the CDR3 reads CSARPQQNTEAFF. CDR3 nucleotide sequence: TGCAGCGCCCGCCCACAGCAGAACACTGAAGCTTTCTTT. The chain uses TRBV29-1 and TRBJ1-1; D remains ambiguous. The ends were cut back, 7 bases at V and 1 base at J, with 13 bases in the middle. There are 13 residues in the CDR3. CDR1 and CDR2 from the germline V gene are SQVTM and ANQGSEA.

V usage is TRBV20-1 and J usage is TRBJ1-4, with 7 bases identical to TRBD1. Germline V gives CDR1 DFQATT, CDR2 SNEGSKA (reference sequence). The CDR3 covers 13 residues. With 4 bases clipped from V and 8 bases from J, the junction kept 7 bases outside the gene matches. The CDR3 sequence is CSAKGGAAEKLFF. CDR3 in DNA: TGCAGTGCTAAAGGGGGCGCGGCCGAAAAACTGTTTTTT.

In its sample, this clonotype was seen a few times. The chain combines TRBV11-2 with TRBJ2-3; D is unresolved. The germline V gene encodes CDR1 SGHAT and CDR2 FQNNGV. The germline V and J ends were trimmed by 0 bases and 8 bases, with 6 bases remaining between them. The CDR3 sequence is 12 residues long. In DNA, the CDR3 is TGTGCCAGCAGCTTAGAAGATGGTACGCAGTATTTT. Protein sequence: CASSLEDGTQYF.

The J gene is TRBJ2-4, the V gene TRBV20-1, with D unresolved. Looked up from germline, CDR1 is DFQATT and CDR2 is SNEGSKA (reference sequence). Trimming shortened V by 3 bases and J by 6 bases, and 9 bases separated the two germline ends. The CDR3 is 12 amino acids. This CDR3 reads CSASYGLNIQYF. The CDR3 bases are TGCAGTGCTAGCTACGGGTTAAACATTCAGTACTTC.

For this clonotype: One base away lies a much larger clone, so this may be a sequencing read error. The V and J genes are TRBV28 and TRBJ2-5, with 9 bases identical to TRBD1. Trimming removed 1 base from V and 6 bases from J; junction bases left unmatched: 6. This CDR3 spans 15 amino acids. Per the germline V gene, CDR1 is MDHEN and CDR2 is SYDVKM. The CDR3 loop is CASSLSRTGAKTQYF. CDR3 DNA: TGTGCCAGCAGTTTATCCCGGACAGGGGCGAAGACCCAGTACTTC.

Of note for this clonotype: Relative to the germline gene, one junction end is altered; a read error may explain this. The J gene is TRBJ2-3, the V gene TRBV7-9; 7 nucleotides match TRBD1. CDR1 and CDR2 (germline): SEHNR, FQNEAQ (reference sequence). The CDR3 is made up of 16 amino acids. The CDR3 region is CASSPKGAGVKDAQYF. CDR3 sequence (DNA): TGTGCCAGCAGTCCAAAGGGGGCCGGGGTGAAAGATGCGCAGTATTTT.

In DNA form, the CDR3 reads TGTGCCAGCAGCATACAGGGGGCGGACACCGGGGAGCTGTTTTTT. Protein sequence: CASSIQGADTGELFF. This chain connects TRBV7-9 to TRBJ2-2, with 9 positions matching TRBD1. The junction had 4 bases not matched to a gene; V was cut back by 5 bases and J by 3 bases. Looked up from germline, CDR1 is SEHNR and CDR2 is FQNEAQ (reference sequence). The CDR3 is made up of 15 amino acids.

For this clonotype: A read error is possible here, since a much larger clone lies one base away. This sequence joins TRBV7-9 and TRBJ1-4, with D maybe TRBD1 (6 bases). This CDR3 comprises 15 residues. From germline, CDR1 is SEHNR and CDR2 FQNEAQ (reference sequence). Written as DNA, the CDR3 is TGTGCCAGCAGCTTACAGGGGCGGCCTAATGAAAACCTGTTTTTT. It specifies CASSLQGRPNENLFF. Combining the CDR3 with reference TRBV7-9 and TRBJ1-4 gives the whole variable domain DTGVSQNPRHKITKRGQNVTFRCDPISEHNRLYWYRQTLGQGPEFLTYFQNEAQLEKSRLLSDRFSAERPKGSFSTLEIQRTEQGDSAMYLCASSLQGRPNENLFFGSGTQLSVL.

This clonotype was counted a single time. A much larger clone sits a single nucleotide away, making a read error possible. The gene calls are TRBV15 and TRBJ2-5; 7 bases are a match to TRBD1. V was pared by 6 bases and J by 5 bases, with 9 bases of the junction left unmatched. This CDR3 comprises 14 residues. From germline, CDR1 is LNHNV and CDR2 YYDKDF (reference sequence). Here the CDR3 reads CATRTGQSWETQYF. The CDR3 DNA reads as TGTGCCACCAGGACGGGACAGTCTTGGGAGACCCAGTACTTC.

This clonotype was recorded at least ten times. V usage is TRBV20-1 and J usage is TRBJ2-1; 13 bases are a match to TRBD2. CDR3 length: 18 residues. V lost 6 bases, J lost 7 bases, and 18 bases stayed unmatched. CDR1 and CDR2 from the germline V gene are DFQATT and SNEGSKA (reference sequence). CDR3 protein: CSAHRGGLAGRWGNEQFF. The CDR3 nucleotides are TGCAGTGCCCACCGGGGGGGACTAGCGGGACGTTGGGGGAATGAGCAGTTCTTC.

Comment on this clonotype: One base away lies a much larger clone, so this may be a sequencing read error. The genes are TRBV4-3 and TRBJ2-3; TRBD1 matches at 10 bases. Looked up from germline, CDR1 is LGHNA and CDR2 is YSLEER. This CDR3 is built from 18 residues. CDR3 region: CASSQEIRQGAKRDAQYF. In DNA form, the CDR3 reads TGCGCCAGCAGCCAAGAGATCCGACAGGGGGCCAAACGAGATGCGCAGTATTTT.

This clonotype was detected only once. The chain couples TRBV6-1 to TRBJ2-4; the D gene could be TRBD1 or TRBD2 (5 bases each). The DNA matches TRBJ2-7 better at its end, which makes the J call doubtful. This CDR3 contains 15 residues. The germline CDR1 and CDR2 sequences are MNHNS and SASEGT. CDR3 region: CASTHSATGPYEQYF. The CDR3 bases are TGTGCCAGCACCCACTCCGCGACGGGACCCTACGAGCAGTACTTC.

This clonotype has at least ten counts. The rearrangement joins TRBV29-1 to TRBJ1-2; tentatively, D is TRBD1 (5 bases). This CDR3 region has 11 residues. Germline CDR1 SQVTM, CDR2 ANQGSEA. V dropped 7 bases and J dropped 8 bases, with 14 bases sitting between them. DNA of the CDR3: TGCAGCGAAGCCAGGGTAACCGGCTACACCTTC. Translated, it gives CSEARVTGYTF.

This clonotype was seen only a few times. The V call is TRBV4-1, the J call TRBJ1-6, with a possible D match to TRBD1 (6 bases). The CDR3 loop spans 15 amino acids. Germline V lookup: CDR1 MGHRA, CDR2 YSYEKL. V was cut by 0 bases and J by 10 bases, with 13 bases left in between. For the CDR3, the DNA is TGCGCCAGCAGCCAAGAGTCCAGGGGTAGATCACCCCTCCACTTT. This gives the protein CASSQESRGRSPLHF.

Concerning this clonotype: This sequence may be a read error, since a much larger clone differs from it by one base. The genes are TRBV5-5 and TRBJ1-4; 7 bases are shared with TRBD1. The CDR3 is made up of 17 amino acids. Germline CDR1 SGHKS, CDR2 YYEKEE (reference sequence). The CDR3 spells CASSLDRLVRTNEELFF. In nucleotides, the CDR3 is TGTGCCAGCAGCCTGGACAGGCTAGTGAGAACTAATGAAGAACTGTTTTTT.

At least ten counts were recorded for this clonotype. The V and J genes are TRBV12-3 or TRBV12-4 and TRBJ1-2; D not certain. Trimming cost V 4 bases and J 4 bases, with 10 bases left between them. CDR3 size: 13 residues. As DNA, the CDR3 is TGTGCCAGCAGTTCAGCGGCCGGCTATGGCTACACCTTC. Residues: CASSSAAGYGYTF.

V and J are TRBV7-2 and TRBJ2-7; D tentatively fits TRBD1 or TRBD2 (5 bases each). V was trimmed by 1 base and J by 1 base, leaving 11 bases between them. This CDR3 contains 15 residues. Germline values: CDR1 SGHTA, CDR2 FQGNSA. DNA for the CDR3: TGTGCCAGCAGCTTAGATGGGACGAATTCCTACGAGCAGTACTTC. Encoded protein: CASSLDGTNSYEQYF.